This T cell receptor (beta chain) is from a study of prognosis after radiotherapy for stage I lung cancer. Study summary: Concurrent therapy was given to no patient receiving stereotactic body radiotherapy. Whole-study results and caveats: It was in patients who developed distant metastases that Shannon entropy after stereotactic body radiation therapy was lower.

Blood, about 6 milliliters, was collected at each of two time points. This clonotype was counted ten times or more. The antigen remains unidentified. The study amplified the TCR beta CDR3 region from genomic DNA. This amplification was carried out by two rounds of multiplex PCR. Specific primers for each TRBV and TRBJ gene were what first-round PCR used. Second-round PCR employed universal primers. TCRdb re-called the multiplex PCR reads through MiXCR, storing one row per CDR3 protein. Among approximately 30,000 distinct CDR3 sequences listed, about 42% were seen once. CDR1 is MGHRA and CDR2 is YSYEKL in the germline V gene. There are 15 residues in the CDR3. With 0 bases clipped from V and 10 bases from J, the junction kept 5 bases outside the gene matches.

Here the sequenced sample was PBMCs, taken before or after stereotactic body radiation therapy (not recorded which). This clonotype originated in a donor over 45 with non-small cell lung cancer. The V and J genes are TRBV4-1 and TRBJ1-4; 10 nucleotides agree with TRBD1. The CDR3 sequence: CASSQEVRTGGKLFF. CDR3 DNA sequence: TGCGCCAGCAGCCAAGAGGTACGGACAGGGGGAAAACTGTTTTTT.